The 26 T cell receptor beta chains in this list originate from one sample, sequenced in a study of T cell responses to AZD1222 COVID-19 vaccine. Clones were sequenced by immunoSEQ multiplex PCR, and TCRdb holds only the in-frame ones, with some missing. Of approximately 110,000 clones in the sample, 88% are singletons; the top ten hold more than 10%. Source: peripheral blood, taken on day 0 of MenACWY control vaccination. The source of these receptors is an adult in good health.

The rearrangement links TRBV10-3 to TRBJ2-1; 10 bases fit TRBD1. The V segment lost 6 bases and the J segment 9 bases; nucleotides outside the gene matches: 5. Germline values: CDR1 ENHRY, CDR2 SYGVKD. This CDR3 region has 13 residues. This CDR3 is CAIRTGGLGEQFF. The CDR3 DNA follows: TGTGCCATCAGGACAGGGGGCTTGGGTGAGCAGTTCTTC.

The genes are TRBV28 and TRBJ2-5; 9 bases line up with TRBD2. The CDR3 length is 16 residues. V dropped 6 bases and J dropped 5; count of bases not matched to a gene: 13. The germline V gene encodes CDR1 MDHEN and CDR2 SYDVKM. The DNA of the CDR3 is TGTGCCAGCAGCCCACGGCGGCTAGCGGGACCGGAGACCCAGTACTTC. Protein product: CASSPRRLAGPETQYF.

CDR3: CASSLTGPSTDTQYF. As DNA, the CDR3 is TGCGCCAGCAGCTTGACAGGTCCTAGCACAGATACGCAGTATTTT. V usage is TRBV5-1 and J usage is TRBJ2-3; D is perhaps TRBD1 (5 bases). Trimming took off 1 base at V and 0 bases at J, with 9 bases between the two ends. This CDR3 spans 15 amino acids. Germline assignment: CDR1 SGHRS and CDR2 YFSETQ.

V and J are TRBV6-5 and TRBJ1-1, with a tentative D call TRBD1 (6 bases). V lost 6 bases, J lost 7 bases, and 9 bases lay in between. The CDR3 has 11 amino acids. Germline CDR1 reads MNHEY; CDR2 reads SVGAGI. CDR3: CASRGDIEAFF. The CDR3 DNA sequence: TGTGCCAGCAGAGGGGACATTGAAGCTTTCTTT.

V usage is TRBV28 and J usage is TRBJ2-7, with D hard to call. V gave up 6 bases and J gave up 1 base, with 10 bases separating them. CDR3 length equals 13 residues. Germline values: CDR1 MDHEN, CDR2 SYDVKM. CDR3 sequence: CASRPQKSYEQYF. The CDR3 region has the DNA TGTGCCAGCAGGCCGCAGAAGTCCTACGAGCAGTACTTC. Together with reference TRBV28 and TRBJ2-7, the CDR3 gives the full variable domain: DVKVTQSSRYLVKRTGEKVFLECVQDMDHENMFWYRQDPGLGLRLIYFSYDVKMKEKGDIPEGYSVSREKKERFSLILESASTNQTSMYLCASRPQKSYEQYFGPGTRLTVT.

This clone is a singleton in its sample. As DNA, the CDR3 is TGTGCCAGCAGCTTCAACGCCGGGGAGCTGTTTTTT. Protein product: CASSFNAGELFF. The V and J genes are TRBV7-3 and TRBJ2-2; no firm D call. Germline V gives CDR1 SGHTA, CDR2 FQGTGA. V lost 3 bases, J lost 6 bases, and 5 bases lay in between. CDR3 length: 12 residues.

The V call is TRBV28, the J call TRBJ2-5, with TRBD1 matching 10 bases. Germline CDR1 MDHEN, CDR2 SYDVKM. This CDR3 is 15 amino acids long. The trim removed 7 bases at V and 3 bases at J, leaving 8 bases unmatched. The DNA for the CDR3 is TGTGCCAGCATCAACCCGGGGACAGGGGAAGAGACCCAGTACTTC. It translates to CASINPGTGEETQYF.

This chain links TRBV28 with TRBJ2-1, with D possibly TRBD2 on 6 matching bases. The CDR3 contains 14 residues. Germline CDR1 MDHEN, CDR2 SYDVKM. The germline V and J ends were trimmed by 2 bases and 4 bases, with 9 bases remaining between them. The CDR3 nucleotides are TGTGCCAGCAGTTTACTAGCGACTTACAATGAGCAGTTCTTC. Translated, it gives CASSLLATYNEQFF.

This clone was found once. CDR3 protein: CASSYKGFYTF. The CDR3 nucleotides are TGTGCCAGCAGTTACAAGGGGTTCTACACCTTC. V and J are TRBV6-5 and TRBJ1-2; TRBD1 might be the D (5 bases). The CDR3 has 11 residues. V was shortened by 2 bases and J by 10 bases, with 8 bases between the two germline ends. Germline V CDR1 and CDR2: MNHEY, SVGAGI.

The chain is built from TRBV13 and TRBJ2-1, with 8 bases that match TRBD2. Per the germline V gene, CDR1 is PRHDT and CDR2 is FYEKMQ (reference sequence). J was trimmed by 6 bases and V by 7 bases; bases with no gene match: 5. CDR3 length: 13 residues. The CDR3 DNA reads TGTGCCAGCACGGGTAGCGGGATCAATGAGCAGTTCTTC. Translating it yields CASTGSGINEQFF.

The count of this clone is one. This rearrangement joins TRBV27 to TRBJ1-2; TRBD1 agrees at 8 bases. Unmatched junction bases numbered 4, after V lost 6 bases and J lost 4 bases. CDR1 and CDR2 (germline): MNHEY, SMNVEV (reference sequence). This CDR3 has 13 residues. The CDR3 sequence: CASSLTGGYGYTF. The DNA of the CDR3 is TGTGCCAGCAGCCTTACAGGGGGCTATGGCTACACCTTC.

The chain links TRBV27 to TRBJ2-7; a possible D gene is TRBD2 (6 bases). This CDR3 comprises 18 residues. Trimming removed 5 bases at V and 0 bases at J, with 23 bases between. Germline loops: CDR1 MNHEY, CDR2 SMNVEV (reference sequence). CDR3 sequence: CASSTITGRGVFSYEQYF. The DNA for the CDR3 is TGTGCCAGCAGTACAATAACAGGTCGCGGGGTATTCTCCTACGAGCAGTACTTC.

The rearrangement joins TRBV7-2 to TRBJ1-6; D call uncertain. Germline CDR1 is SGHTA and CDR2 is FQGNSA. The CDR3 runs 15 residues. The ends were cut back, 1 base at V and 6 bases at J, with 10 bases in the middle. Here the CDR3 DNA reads TGTGCCAGCAGCTTAGAATTCAGTATTAATTCACCCCTCCACTTT. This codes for CASSLEFSINSPLHF.

The CDR3 coding sequence is TGTGCCAGCAGTGATGGGGCCCTACTTTCGGCGCAGTATTTT. Translating it yields CASSDGALLSAQYF. The gene calls are TRBV25-1 and TRBJ2-3; D might be TRBD1 (5 bases). The CDR3 is 14 residues long. Trimming took 3 bases from V and 10 from J, leaving 17 bases between them. Germline CDR1 is MGHDK and CDR2 is SYGVNS.

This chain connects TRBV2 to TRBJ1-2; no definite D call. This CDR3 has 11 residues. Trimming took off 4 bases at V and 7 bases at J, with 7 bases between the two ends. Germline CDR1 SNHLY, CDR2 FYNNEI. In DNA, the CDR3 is TGTGCCAGCAGTGGCATTTTTGGCTACACCTTC. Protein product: CASSGIFGYTF.

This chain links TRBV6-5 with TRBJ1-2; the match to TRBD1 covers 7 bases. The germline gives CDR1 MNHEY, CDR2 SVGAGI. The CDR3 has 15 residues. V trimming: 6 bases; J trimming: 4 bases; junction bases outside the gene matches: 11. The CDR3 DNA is TGTGCCAGCAGAAATGGCGGGGGACAGTCCTATGGCTACACCTTC. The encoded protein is CASRNGGGQSYGYTF.

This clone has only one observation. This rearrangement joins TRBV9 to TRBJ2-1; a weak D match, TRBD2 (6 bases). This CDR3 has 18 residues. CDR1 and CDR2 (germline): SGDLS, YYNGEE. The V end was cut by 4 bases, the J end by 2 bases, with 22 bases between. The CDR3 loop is CASSSQTLGGGAYNEQFF. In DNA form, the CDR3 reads TGTGCCAGCAGCTCCCAGACACTCGGGGGAGGTGCCTACAATGAGCAGTTCTTC.

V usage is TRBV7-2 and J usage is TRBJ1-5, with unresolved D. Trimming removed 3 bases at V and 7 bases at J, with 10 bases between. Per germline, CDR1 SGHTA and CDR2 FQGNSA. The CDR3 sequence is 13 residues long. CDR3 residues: CASSFELHQPQHF. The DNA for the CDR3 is TGTGCCAGCAGCTTCGAACTCCACCAGCCCCAGCATTTT.

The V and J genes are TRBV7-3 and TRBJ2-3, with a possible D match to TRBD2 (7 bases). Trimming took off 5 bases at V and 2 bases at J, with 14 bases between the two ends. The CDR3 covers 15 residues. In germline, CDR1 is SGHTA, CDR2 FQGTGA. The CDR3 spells CASSLAGANTDTQYF. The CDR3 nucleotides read TGTGCCAGCAGCCTCGCGGGGGCAAACACAGATACGCAGTATTTT.

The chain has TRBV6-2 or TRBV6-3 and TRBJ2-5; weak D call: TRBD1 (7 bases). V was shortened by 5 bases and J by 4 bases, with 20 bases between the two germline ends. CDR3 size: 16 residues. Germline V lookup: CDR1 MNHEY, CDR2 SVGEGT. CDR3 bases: TGTGCCAGCAGTCACAGGTCAGGGGGGTTTTCAGAGACCCAGTACTTC. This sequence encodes CASSHRSGGFSETQYF.

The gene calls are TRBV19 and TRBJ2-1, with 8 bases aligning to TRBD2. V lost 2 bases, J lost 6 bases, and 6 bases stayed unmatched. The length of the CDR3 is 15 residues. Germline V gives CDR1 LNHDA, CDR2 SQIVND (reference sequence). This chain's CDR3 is CASSIWREVGNEQFF. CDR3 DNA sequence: TGTGCCAGTAGTATATGGCGGGAGGTCGGCAATGAGCAGTTCTTC.

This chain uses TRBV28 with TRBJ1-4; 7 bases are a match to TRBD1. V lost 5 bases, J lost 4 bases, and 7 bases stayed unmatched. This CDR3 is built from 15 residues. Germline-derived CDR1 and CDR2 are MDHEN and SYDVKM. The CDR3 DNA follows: TGTGCCAGCAGTGGGCCGGGACAGAGTAATGAAAAACTGTTTTTT. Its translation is CASSGPGQSNEKLFF.

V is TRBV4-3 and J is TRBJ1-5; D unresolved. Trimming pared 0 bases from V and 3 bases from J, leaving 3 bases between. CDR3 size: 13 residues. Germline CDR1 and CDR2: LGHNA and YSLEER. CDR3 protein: CASSQDYNQPQHF. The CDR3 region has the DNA TGCGCCAGCAGCCAAGACTACAATCAGCCCCAGCATTTT.

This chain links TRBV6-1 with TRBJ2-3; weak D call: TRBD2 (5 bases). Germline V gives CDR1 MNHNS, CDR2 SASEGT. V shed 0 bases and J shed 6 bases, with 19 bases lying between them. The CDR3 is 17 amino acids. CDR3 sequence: CASSEAGSGYMMDTQYF. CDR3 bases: TGTGCCAGCAGTGAAGCGGGGTCGGGGTACATGATGGATACGCAGTATTTT.

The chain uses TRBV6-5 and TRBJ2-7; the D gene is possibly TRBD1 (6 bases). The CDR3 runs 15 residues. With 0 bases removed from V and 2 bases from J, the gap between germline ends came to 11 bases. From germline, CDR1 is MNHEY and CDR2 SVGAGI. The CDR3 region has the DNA TGTGCCAGCAGTTACTCCGGGACACTAACCTACGAGCAGTACTTC. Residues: CASSYSGTLTYEQYF.

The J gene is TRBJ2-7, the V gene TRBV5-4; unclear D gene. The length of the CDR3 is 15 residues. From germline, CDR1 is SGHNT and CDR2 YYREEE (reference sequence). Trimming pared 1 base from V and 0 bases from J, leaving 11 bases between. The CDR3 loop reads CASSLSASSSYEQYF. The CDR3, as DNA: TGTGCCAGCAGCTTGTCCGCCAGTTCCTCCTACGAGCAGTACTTC.